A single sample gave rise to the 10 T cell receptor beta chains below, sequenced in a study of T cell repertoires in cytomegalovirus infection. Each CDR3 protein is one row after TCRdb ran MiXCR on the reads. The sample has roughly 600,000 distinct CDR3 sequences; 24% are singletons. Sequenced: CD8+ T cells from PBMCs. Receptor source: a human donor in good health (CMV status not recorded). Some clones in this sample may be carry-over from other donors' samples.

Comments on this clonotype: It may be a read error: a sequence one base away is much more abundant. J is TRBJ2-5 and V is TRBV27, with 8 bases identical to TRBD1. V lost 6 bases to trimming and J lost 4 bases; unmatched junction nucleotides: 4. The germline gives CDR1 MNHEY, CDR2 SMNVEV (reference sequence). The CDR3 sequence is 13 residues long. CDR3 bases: TGTGCCAGCAGCGCAGGGGGCGGAGAGACCCAGTACTTC. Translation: CASSAGGGETQYF.

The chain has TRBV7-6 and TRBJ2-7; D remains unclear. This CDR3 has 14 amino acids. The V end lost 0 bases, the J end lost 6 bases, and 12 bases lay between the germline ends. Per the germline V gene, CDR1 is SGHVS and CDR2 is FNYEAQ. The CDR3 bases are TGTGCCAGCAGCTTAGCCCTGGGATCGGGCGAGCAGTACTTC. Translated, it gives CASSLALGSGEQYF.

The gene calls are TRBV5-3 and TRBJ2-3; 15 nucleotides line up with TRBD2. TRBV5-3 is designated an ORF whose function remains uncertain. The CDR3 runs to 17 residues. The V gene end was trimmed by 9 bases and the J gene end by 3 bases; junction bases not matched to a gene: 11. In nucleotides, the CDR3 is TGTGCCAACAGCTCGCGCGGGACTAGCGGGAGGACAGATACGCAGTATTTT. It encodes CANSSRGTSGRTDTQYF.

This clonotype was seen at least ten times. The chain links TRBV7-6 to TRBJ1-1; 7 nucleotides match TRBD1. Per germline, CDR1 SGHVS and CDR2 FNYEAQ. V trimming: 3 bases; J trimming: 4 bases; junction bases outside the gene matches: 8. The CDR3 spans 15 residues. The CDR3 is CASSLGGGSVTEAFF. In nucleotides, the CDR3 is TGTGCCAGCAGCTTGGGAGGGGGCTCGGTCACTGAAGCTTTCTTT.

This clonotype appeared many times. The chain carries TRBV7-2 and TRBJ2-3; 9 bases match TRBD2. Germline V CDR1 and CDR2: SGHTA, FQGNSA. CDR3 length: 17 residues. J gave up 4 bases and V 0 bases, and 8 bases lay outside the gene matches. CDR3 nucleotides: TGTGCCAGCAGCTTAGCGAGGCGGGGGGGTCGTGCAGATACGCAGTATTTT. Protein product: CASSLARRGGRADTQYF.

CDR3 nucleotides: TGCAGCGGAGCGTATGGAAACACCATATATTTT. It encodes CSGAYGNTIYF. This chain joins TRBV29-1 and TRBJ1-3; D not certain. This CDR3 has 11 residues. The V gene's germline CDR1 is SQVTM and CDR2 ANQGSEA. The ends were cut back, 7 bases at V and 3 bases at J, with 7 bases in the middle.

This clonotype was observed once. Here the CDR3 reads CSAREGTHNEQFF. The CDR3 DNA reads as TGCAGCGCTCGGGAGGGTACCCACAATGAGCAGTTCTTC. V is TRBV29-1 and J is TRBJ2-1; 8 bases map to TRBD2. Germline V gene lookup returns CDR1 SQVTM and CDR2 ANQGSEA. J gave up 5 bases and V 7 bases, and 7 bases lay outside the gene matches. The CDR3 has 13 residues.

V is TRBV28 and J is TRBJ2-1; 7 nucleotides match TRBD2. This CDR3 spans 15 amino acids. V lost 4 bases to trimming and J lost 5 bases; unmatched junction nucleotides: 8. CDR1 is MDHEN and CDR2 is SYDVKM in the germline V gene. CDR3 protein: CASSSSGSLNNEQFF. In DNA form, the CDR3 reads TGTGCCAGCAGTTCTAGCGGCTCTTTAAACAATGAGCAGTTCTTC.

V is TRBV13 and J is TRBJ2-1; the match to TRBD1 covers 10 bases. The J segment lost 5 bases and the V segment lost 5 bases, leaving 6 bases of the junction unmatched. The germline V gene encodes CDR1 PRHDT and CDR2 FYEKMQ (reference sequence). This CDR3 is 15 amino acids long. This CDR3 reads CASSNRQGADNEQFF. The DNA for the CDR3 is TGTGCCAGCAGCAACAGACAGGGGGCTGACAATGAGCAGTTCTTC. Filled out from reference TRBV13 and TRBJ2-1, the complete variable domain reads AAGVIQSPRHLIKEKRETATLKCYPIPRHDTVYWYQQGPGQDPQFLISFYEKMQSDKGSIPDRFSAQQFSDYHSELNMSSLELGDSALYFCASSNRQGADNEQFFGPGTRLTVL.

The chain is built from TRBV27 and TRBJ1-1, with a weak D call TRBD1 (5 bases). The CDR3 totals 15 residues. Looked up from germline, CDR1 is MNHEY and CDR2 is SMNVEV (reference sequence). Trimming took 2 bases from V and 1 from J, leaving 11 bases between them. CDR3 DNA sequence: TGTGCCAGCAGTTTACACACCCAGGGGAACACTGAAGCTTTCTTT. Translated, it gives CASSLHTQGNTEAFF.